Following are 28 T cell receptor beta chains from one sample sequenced in a study of blood T cell repertoires in COVID-19. Only in-frame clones appear in the TCRdb table, and some are missing; sequencing was by immunoSEQ multiplex PCR. The profile shows approximately 260,000 clones, 80% to 90% of them singletons. Sequences were obtained from peripheral blood. Source of these receptors: a woman aged 40 to 50 who had recovered from COVID-19.

The J gene is TRBJ2-1, the V gene TRBV11-2; possibly TRBD2 for D (6 bases). Germline CDR1 SGHAT, CDR2 FQNNGV. Between the trimmed V and J ends, which lost 5 bases and 6 bases, there was a span of 17 bases. This CDR3 comprises 15 residues. The CDR3 sequence is CASSRYAGPPNEQFF. The DNA of the CDR3 is TGTGCCAGCAGCAGGTACGCGGGACCCCCCAATGAGCAGTTCTTC.

V gene TRBV28 combines with J gene TRBJ1-4, with TRBD1 identical over 9 bases. The CDR3 length is 15 residues. CDR1 and CDR2 from the germline V gene are MDHEN and SYDVKM. The ends lost 7 bases at V and 8 bases at J; junction bases unmatched: 11. CDR3 DNA: TGTGCCAGCACCATGGACGGGACAGGGCGGGAAAAACTGTTTTTT. It codes for CASTMDGTGREKLFF.

The rearrangement joins TRBV11-2 to TRBJ2-1; TRBD2 agrees at 11 bases. CDR1 is SGHAT and CDR2 is FQNNGV in the germline V gene. V lost 4 bases to trimming and J lost 8 bases; unmatched junction nucleotides: 7. This CDR3 is built from 15 residues. The CDR3 coding sequence is TGTGCCAGCAGCTCCCTAGCGGGGGGTTACTATGAGCAGTTCTTC. Protein sequence: CASSSLAGGYYEQFF.

J is TRBJ2-3 and V is TRBV29-1; D remains ambiguous. V lost 4 bases and J 0 bases, leaving 2 bases between the germline ends. CDR1 and CDR2 from the germline V gene are SQVTM and ANQGSEA. There are 11 residues in the CDR3. The CDR3 coding sequence is TGCAGCGTTGTAAGCACAGATACGCAGTATTTT. Its translation: CSVVSTDTQYF.

The chain joins TRBV5-1 to TRBJ1-3; 9 bases are shared with TRBD1. Trimming took 4 bases from V and 0 from J; bases not matched to a gene: 5. Germline-derived CDR1 and CDR2 are SGHRS and YFSETQ. This CDR3 region has 16 residues. CDR3 sequence (DNA): TGCGCCAGCAGCCGCAGGACAGGGGCCTCTGGAAACACCATATATTTT. This sequence encodes CASSRRTGASGNTIYF.

V is TRBV21-1 and J is TRBJ2-7; the table's TRBD2 call for D was not verified on the DNA. TRBV21-1 is deemed a pseudogene. CDR3 length: 20 residues. DNA for the CDR3: TGTGCCAGCAGCCCCCGCGGGCTAGCGGGAGTCGGAGCCCTCTCCTACGAGCAGTACGTC. Protein: CASSPRGLAGVGALSYEQYV.

This chain links TRBV4-1 with TRBJ1-5, with D uncertain. Germline V gene sequence: CDR1 MGHRA, CDR2 YSYEKL. Trimming took 4 bases from V and 7 from J, leaving 11 bases between them. The CDR3 runs 13 residues. The CDR3 DNA reads as TGCGCCAGCAGCCTAGGTTTGAGGCAGCCCCAGCATTTT. Translation gives CASSLGLRQPQHF.

J is TRBJ2-3 and V is TRBV18; the D gene is possibly TRBD2 (6 bases). CDR3 length: 17 amino acids. With 5 bases removed from V and 0 bases from J, the gap between germline ends came to 18 bases. From germline, CDR1 is KGHSH and CDR2 LQKENI. CDR3 loop: CASSLNRGGRSTDTQYF. Here the CDR3 DNA reads TGTGCCAGCTCATTAAATAGGGGAGGCCGAAGCACAGATACGCAGTATTTT.

V and J are TRBV9 and TRBJ2-1; TRBD2 matches at 11 bases. This CDR3 contains 16 residues. CDR1 is SGDLS and CDR2 is YYNGEE in the germline V gene. The trim removed 4 bases at V and 5 bases at J, leaving 8 bases unmatched. CDR3 in amino acids: CASSSYQTSGNNEQFF. The CDR3 DNA is TGTGCCAGCAGCTCCTACCAGACTAGCGGGAACAATGAGCAGTTCTTC.

This chain uses TRBV13 with TRBJ1-1; 8 positions match TRBD1. From germline, CDR1 is PRHDT and CDR2 FYEKMQ (reference sequence). V was pared by 5 bases and J by 1 base, with 6 bases of the junction left unmatched. CDR3 size: 15 residues. The CDR3 loop is CASSLRTGKNTEAFF. DNA for the CDR3: TGTGCCAGCAGCCTCCGGACAGGGAAGAACACTGAAGCTTTCTTT. Complete variable domain (other parts from reference TRBV13 and TRBJ1-1): AAGVIQSPRHLIKEKRETATLKCYPIPRHDTVYWYQQGPGQDPQFLISFYEKMQSDKGSIPDRFSAQQFSDYHSELNMSSLELGDSALYFCASSLRTGKNTEAFFGQGTRLTVV.

This chain uses TRBV30 with TRBJ1-1, with 7 bases lining up with TRBD1. Germline V CDR1 and CDR2: GTSNPN, SVGIG (reference sequence). This CDR3 is built from 12 residues. CDR3 nucleotide sequence: TGTGCGCGGGGACAGTTAAACACTGAAGCTTTCTTT. This translates into CARGQLNTEAFF.

CDR3: CASSLTGGANYGYTF. Written as DNA, the CDR3 is TGTGCCAGCAGCTTAACAGGGGGAGCTAACTATGGCTACACCTTC. The J gene is TRBJ1-2, the V gene TRBV13; TRBD1 matches at 8 bases. Losses at the gene ends were 2 bases for V and 0 bases for J; bases not matched to a gene: 2. The CDR3 consists of 15 residues. Looked up from germline, CDR1 is PRHDT and CDR2 is FYEKMQ (reference sequence).

The chain combines TRBV15 with TRBJ2-7, with 7 bases fitting TRBD1. The germline V gene encodes CDR1 LNHNV and CDR2 YYDKDF (reference sequence). Trimming removed 3 bases from V and 2 bases from J; junction bases left unmatched: 1. The CDR3 contains 13 residues. This CDR3 reads CATSRDRTYEQYV. Here the CDR3 DNA reads TGTGCCACCAGCAGGGACAGGACCTACGAGCAGTACGTC.

This rearrangement joins TRBV6-5 to TRBJ2-2; 7 nucleotides match TRBD2. CDR3 length equals 14 residues. The junction had 10 bases not matched to a gene; V was cut back by 8 bases and J by 7 bases. Per germline, CDR1 MNHEY and CDR2 SVGAGI. As DNA, the CDR3 is TGTGCCAGCTCCGCCTCGGGGAGGGGCGGGGAGCTGTTTTTT. Its protein product is CASSASGRGGELFF.

The chain uses TRBV5-6 and TRBJ2-2, with 8 positions matching TRBD1. The CDR3 totals 14 residues. Trimming cost V 0 bases and J 5 bases; bases outside gene matches: 0. The germline V gene encodes CDR1 SGHDT and CDR2 YYEEEE. CDR3 residues: CASSLGQGTGELFF. The DNA for the CDR3 is TGTGCCAGCAGCTTGGGACAGGGGACCGGGGAGCTGTTTTTT.

The rearrangement links TRBV3-1 (or the pseudogene TRBV3-2) to TRBJ1-6; no clear D gene. The V gene lost 0 bases and the J gene lost 9 bases, with 6 bases spanning the gap. Germline V gene sequence: CDR1 LGHDT, CDR2 YNNKEL (reference sequence). The CDR3 consists of 13 residues. Written as DNA, the CDR3 is TGTGCCAGCAGCCAAGATACGGGTTCACCCCTCCACTTT. As protein: CASSQDTGSPLHF.

The V and J genes are TRBV6-1 and TRBJ2-7; no reliable D call. There are 15 residues in the CDR3. V was clipped by 0 bases and J by 1 base, with 10 bases between them. Germline loops: CDR1 MNHNS, CDR2 SASEGT. The CDR3 nucleotides read TGTGCCAGCAGTGAAGCGGTCAGTGAATCCTACGAGCAGTACGTC. Encoded protein: CASSEAVSESYEQYV.

The V and J genes are TRBV5-1 and TRBJ2-1; TRBD1 agrees at 7 bases. V trimming: 4 bases; J trimming: 6 bases; junction bases outside the gene matches: 10. Per the germline V gene, CDR1 is SGHRS and CDR2 is YFSETQ. This CDR3 is 15 amino acids long. CDR3 in amino acids: CASSPGTAPVNEQFF. CDR3 in DNA: TGCGCCAGCAGCCCCGGGACAGCCCCAGTCAATGAGCAGTTCTTC.

CDR3 protein: CASSVGTAPLQETQYF. The CDR3 bases are TGTGCCAGCAGCGTTGGGACAGCGCCACTCCAAGAGACCCAGTACTTC. This chain connects TRBV9 to TRBJ2-5, with TRBD1 identical over 7 bases. With V trimmed by 2 bases and J by 1 base, 8 bases remained unmatched. CDR3 length equals 16 residues. Germline V lookup: CDR1 SGDLS, CDR2 YYNGEE.

The table lists this clone with a count of one. The V and J genes are TRBV19 and TRBJ1-5; perhaps TRBD1 as D (5 bases). This CDR3 has 15 residues. Germline V gives CDR1 LNHDA, CDR2 SQIVND (reference sequence). Trimming pared 2 bases from V and 2 bases from J, leaving 10 bases between. As DNA, the CDR3 is TGTGCCAGTAGTATACCAGGGTTGGGCAATCAGCCCCAGCATTTT. This translates into CASSIPGLGNQPQHF.

V usage is TRBV18 and J usage is TRBJ1-1; 12 bases align to TRBD1. V shed 2 bases and J 5 bases; nucleotides not matched to a gene: 12. CDR1 is KGHSH and CDR2 is LQKENI in the germline V gene. This CDR3 region has 18 residues. CDR3 sequence: CASSPLGQGAVGRTEAFF. CDR3 DNA: TGTGCCAGCTCACCATTGGGACAGGGGGCCGTGGGTCGAACTGAAGCTTTCTTT.

This chain joins TRBV6-5 and TRBJ1-5; 7 nucleotides agree with TRBD1. With 2 bases clipped from V and 6 bases from J, the junction kept 7 bases outside the gene matches. This CDR3 comprises 15 residues. Germline V gives CDR1 MNHEY, CDR2 SVGAGI. CDR3 protein: CASSYTAGGGQPQHF. The CDR3 coding sequence is TGTGCCAGCAGTTACACTGCAGGGGGTGGTCAGCCCCAGCATTTT.

The genes are TRBV24-1 and TRBJ2-7, with 10 bases matching TRBD1. The CDR3 covers 15 residues. V trimming: 8 bases; J trimming: 0 bases; junction bases outside the gene matches: 6. Germline V lookup: CDR1 KGHDR, CDR2 SFDVKD. The CDR3 loop is CATIDRGRFSYEQYV. DNA of the CDR3: TGTGCCACCATTGACAGGGGGCGCTTCTCCTACGAGCAGTACGTC.

V usage is TRBV6-2 or TRBV6-3 and J usage is TRBJ2-1, with TRBD2 matching 8 bases. J gave up 6 bases and V 6 bases, and 13 bases lay outside the gene matches. The length of the CDR3 is 16 residues. Germline CDR1 and CDR2: MNHEY and SVGEGT. The DNA for the CDR3 is TGTGCCAGCAGCGCCTATGAGACTAGCGCGGGCAATGAGCAGTTCTTC. This codes for CASSAYETSAGNEQFF.

The genes are TRBV9 and TRBJ2-5; 9 bases align to TRBD1. J was trimmed by 5 bases and V by 2 bases; bases with no gene match: 4. The CDR3 is made up of 14 amino acids. Germline-derived CDR1 and CDR2 are SGDLS and YYNGEE. The chain's CDR3 is CASSVDRGGETQYF. Written as DNA, the CDR3 is TGTGCCAGCAGCGTCGACAGGGGGGGCGAGACCCAGTACTTC.

The rearrangement uses TRBV7-9 and TRBJ2-3; D might be TRBD2 (6 bases). CDR1 is SEHNR and CDR2 is FQNEAQ in the germline V gene (reference sequence). V gave up 4 bases and J gave up 5 bases, with 7 bases separating them. The length of the CDR3 is 12 residues. CDR3 loop: CASSYGGDTQYF. The CDR3 DNA reads as TGTGCCAGCAGCTACGGGGGAGATACGCAGTATTTT.

This clone came up once. The CDR3 sequence is CASSQGAGGLYEQYF. DNA of the CDR3: TGCGCCAGCAGCCAAGGAGCGGGGGGCCTCTACGAGCAGTACTTC. The chain combines TRBV4-1 with TRBJ2-7; 9 bases map to TRBD2. The germline CDR1 and CDR2 sequences are MGHRA and YSYEKL. V shed 1 base and J 3 bases; nucleotides not matched to a gene: 4. The CDR3 consists of 15 residues.

V gene TRBV12-3 or TRBV12-4 combines with J gene TRBJ1-2, with 7 bases lining up with TRBD1. There are 13 residues in the CDR3. After removal of 5 bases from V and 8 bases from J, the junction contained 8 bases not matched to a gene. The CDR3 coding sequence is TGTGCCAGCAGTACTCCGGGACAGATGGGCTACACCTTC. Its translation is CASSTPGQMGYTF.